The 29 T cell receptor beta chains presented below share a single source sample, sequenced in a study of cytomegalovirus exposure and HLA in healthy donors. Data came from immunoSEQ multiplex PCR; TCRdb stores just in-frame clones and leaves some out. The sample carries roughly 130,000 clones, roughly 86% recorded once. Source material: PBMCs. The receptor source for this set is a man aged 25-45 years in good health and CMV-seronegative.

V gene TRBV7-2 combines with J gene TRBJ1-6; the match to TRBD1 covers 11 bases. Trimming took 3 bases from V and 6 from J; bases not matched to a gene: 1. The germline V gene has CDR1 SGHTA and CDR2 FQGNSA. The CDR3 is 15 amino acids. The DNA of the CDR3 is TGTGCCAGCAGCTTTGGACAGGGGGCTAATTCACCCCTCCACTTT. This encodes CASSFGQGANSPLHF.

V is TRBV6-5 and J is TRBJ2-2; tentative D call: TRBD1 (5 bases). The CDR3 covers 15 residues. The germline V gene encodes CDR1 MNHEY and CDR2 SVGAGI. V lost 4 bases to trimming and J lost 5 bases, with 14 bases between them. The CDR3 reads CASSLQDSPTGELFF. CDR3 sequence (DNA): TGTGCCAGCAGTTTACAGGATTCTCCGACCGGGGAGCTGTTTTTT.

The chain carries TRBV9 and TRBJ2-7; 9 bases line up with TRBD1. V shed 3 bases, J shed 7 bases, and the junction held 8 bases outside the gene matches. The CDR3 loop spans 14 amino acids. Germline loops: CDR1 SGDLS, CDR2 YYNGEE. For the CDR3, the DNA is TGTGCCAGCAGCGCTCGACAGGGGGATGGGGAGCAGTACTTC. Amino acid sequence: CASSARQGDGEQYF. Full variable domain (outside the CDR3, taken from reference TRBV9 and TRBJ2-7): DSGVTQTPKHLITATGQRVTLRCSPRSGDLSVYWYQQSLDQGLQFLIQYYNGEERAKGNILERFSAQQFPDLHSELNLSSLELGDSALYFCASSARQGDGEQYFGPGTRLTVT.

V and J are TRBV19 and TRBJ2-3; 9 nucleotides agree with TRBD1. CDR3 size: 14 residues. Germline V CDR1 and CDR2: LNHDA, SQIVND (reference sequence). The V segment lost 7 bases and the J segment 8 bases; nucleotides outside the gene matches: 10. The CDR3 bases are TGTGCCAGTAAACGGACAGGGGAGGGTGGTACGCAGTATTTT. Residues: CASKRTGEGGTQYF.

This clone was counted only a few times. The CDR3 is CATSRDPGAADTQYF. CDR3 DNA: TGTGCCACCAGCAGAGATCCAGGGGCTGCAGATACGCAGTATTTT. This chain uses TRBV15 with TRBJ2-3, with D maybe TRBD1 (6 bases). V dropped 0 bases and J dropped 4 bases, with 11 bases sitting between them. CDR1 is LNHNV, CDR2 YYDKDF, per germline (reference sequence). CDR3 length: 15 residues.

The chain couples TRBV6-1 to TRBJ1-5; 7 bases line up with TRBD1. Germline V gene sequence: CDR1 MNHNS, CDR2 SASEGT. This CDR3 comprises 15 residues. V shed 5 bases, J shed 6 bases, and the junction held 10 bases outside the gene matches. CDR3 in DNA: TGTGCCAGCAGTTTTGGTTACAGGGGAGTTCAGCCCCAGCATTTT. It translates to CASSFGYRGVQPQHF.

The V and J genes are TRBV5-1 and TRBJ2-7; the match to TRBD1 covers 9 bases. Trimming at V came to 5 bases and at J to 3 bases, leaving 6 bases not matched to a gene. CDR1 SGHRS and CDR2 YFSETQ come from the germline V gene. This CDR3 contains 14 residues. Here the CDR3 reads CASRTGTGSYEQYF. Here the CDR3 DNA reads TGCGCCAGCAGAACCGGGACAGGGAGCTACGAGCAGTACTTC.

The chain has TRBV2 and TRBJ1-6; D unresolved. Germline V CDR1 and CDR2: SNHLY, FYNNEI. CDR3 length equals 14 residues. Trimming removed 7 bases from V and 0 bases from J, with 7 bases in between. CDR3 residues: CASKESSYNSPLHF. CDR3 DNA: TGTGCCAGCAAGGAGAGCTCCTATAATTCACCCCTCCACTTT.

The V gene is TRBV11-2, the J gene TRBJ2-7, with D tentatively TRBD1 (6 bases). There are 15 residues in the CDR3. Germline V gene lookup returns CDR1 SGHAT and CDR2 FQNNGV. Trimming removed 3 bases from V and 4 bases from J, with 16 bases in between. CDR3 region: CASSFEARGGYEQYF. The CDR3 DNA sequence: TGTGCCAGCAGCTTCGAGGCCAGGGGCGGTTACGAGCAGTACTTC.

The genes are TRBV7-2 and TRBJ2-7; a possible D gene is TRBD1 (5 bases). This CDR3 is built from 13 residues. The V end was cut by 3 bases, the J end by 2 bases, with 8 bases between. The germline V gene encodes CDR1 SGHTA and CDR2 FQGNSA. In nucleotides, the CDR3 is TGTGCCAGCAGCTTCGGACACCCCTACGAGCAGTACTTC. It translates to CASSFGHPYEQYF.

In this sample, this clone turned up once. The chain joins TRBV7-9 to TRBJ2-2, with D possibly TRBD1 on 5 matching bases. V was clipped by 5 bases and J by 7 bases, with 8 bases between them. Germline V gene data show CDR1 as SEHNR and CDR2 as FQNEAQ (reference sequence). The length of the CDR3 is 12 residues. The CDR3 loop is CASSAQGGELFF. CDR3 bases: TGTGCCAGCAGCGCGCAGGGCGGGGAGCTGTTTTTT.

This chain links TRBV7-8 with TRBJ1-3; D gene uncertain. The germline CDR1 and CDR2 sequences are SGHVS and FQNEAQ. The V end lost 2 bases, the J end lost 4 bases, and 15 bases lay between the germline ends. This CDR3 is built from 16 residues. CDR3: CASSLIAGFQGNTIYF. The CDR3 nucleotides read TGTGCCAGCAGCTTAATCGCAGGTTTTCAAGGAAACACCATATATTTT.

The CDR3 region has the DNA TGTGCCAGCAGCCTCACTAGCGGGGGGGACTACAATGAGCAGTTCTTC. It is translated as CASSLTSGGDYNEQFF. V usage is TRBV7-2 and J usage is TRBJ2-1; 13 bases line up with TRBD2. The V gene end was trimmed by 5 bases and the J gene end by 3 bases; junction bases not matched to a gene: 4. Germline V CDR1 and CDR2: SGHTA, FQGNSA. The CDR3 loop spans 16 amino acids.

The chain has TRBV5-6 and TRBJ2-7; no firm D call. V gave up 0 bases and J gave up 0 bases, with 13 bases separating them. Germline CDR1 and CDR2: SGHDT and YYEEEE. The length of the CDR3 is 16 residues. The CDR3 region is CASSLEWAPNSYEQYF. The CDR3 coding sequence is TGTGCCAGCAGCTTGGAATGGGCGCCCAACTCCTACGAGCAGTACTTC.

The CDR3, as DNA: TGCGCCAGCAGCTTTCGGTCTGAAGCTTTCTTT. This gives the protein CASSFRSEAFF. V is TRBV5-1 and J is TRBJ1-1; unclear D gene. The CDR3 has 11 amino acids. Trimming cost V 2 bases and J 6 bases, with 5 bases left between them. CDR1 is SGHRS and CDR2 is YFSETQ in the germline V gene.

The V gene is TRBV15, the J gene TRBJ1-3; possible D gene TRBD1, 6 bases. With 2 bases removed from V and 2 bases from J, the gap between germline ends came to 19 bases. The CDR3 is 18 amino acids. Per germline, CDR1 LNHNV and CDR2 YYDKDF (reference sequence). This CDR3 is CATSRRAPGDSAGNTIYF. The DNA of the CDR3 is TGTGCCACCAGCAGACGGGCCCCAGGGGATTCCGCTGGAAACACCATATATTTT.

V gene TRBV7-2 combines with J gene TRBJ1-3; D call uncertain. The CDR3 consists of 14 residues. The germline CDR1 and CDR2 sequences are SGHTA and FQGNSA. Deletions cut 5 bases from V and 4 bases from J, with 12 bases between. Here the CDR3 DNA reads TGTGCCAGCAGCCACGCGGGGTCCGGAAACACCATATATTTT. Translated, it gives CASSHAGSGNTIYF.

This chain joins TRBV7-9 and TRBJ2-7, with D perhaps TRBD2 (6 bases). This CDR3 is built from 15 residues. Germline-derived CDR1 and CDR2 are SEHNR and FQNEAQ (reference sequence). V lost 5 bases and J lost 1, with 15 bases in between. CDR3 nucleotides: TGTGCCAGCAGCCCGGCCTTGGGGGGTTCCTACGAGCAGTACTTC. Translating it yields CASSPALGGSYEQYF. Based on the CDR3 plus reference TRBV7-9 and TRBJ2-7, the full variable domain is DTGVSQNPRHKITKRGQNVTFRCDPISEHNRLYWYRQTLGQGPEFLTYFQNEAQLEKSRLLSDRFSAERPKGSFSTLEIQRTEQGDSAMYLCASSPALGGSYEQYFGPGTRLTVT.

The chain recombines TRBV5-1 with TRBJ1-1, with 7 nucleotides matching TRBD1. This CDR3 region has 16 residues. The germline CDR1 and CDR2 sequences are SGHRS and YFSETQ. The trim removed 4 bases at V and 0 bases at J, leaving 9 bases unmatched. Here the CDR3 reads CASSAGQAGMNTEAFF. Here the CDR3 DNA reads TGCGCCAGCAGCGCCGGACAGGCCGGCATGAACACTGAAGCTTTCTTT.

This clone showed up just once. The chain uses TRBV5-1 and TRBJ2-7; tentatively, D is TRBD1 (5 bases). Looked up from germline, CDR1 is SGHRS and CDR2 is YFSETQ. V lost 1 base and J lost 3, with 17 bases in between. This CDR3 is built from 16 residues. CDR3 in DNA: TGCGCCAGCAGCTTGACCCCAGGGTTTCTCCTCTACGAGCAGTACTTC. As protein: CASSLTPGFLLYEQYF.

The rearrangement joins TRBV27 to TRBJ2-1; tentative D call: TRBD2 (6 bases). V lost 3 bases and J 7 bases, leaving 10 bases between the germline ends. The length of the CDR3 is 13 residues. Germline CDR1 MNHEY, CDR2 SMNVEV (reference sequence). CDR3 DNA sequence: TGTGCCAGCAGTTTCGCTAGCGCAAATGAGCAGTTCTTC. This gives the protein CASSFASANEQFF.

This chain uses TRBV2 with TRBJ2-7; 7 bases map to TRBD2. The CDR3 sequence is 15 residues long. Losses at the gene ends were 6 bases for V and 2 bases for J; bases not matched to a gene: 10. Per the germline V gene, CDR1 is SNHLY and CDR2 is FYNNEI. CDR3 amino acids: CASRDTSEAPYEQYF. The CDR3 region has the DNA TGTGCCAGCAGGGACACTAGCGAGGCTCCCTACGAGCAGTACTTC.

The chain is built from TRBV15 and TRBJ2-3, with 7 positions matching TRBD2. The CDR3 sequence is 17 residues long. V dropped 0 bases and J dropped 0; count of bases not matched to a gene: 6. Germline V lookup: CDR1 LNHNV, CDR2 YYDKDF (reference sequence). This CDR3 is CATSRDQVAGSTDTQYF. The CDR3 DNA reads TGTGCCACCAGCAGAGATCAAGTAGCGGGTAGCACAGATACGCAGTATTTT.

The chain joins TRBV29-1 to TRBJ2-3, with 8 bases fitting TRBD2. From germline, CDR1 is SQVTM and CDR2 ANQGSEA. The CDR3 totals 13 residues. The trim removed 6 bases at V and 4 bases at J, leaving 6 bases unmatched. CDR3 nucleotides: TGCAGCGTCCCGGGACTAGGGGCAGATACGCAGTATTTT. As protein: CSVPGLGADTQYF.

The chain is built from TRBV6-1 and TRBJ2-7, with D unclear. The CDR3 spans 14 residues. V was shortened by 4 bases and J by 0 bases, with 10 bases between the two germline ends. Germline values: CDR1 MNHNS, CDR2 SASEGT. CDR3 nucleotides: TGTGCCAGCAGTGCGGGTCTTAGCTCCTACGAGCAGTACTTC. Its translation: CASSAGLSSYEQYF.

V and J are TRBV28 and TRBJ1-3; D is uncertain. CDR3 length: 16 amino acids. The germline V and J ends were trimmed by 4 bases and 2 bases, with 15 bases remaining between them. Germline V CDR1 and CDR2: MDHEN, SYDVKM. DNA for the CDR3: TGTGCCAGCAGTTCCCCCACCCGCAGAACTGGAAACACCATATATTTT. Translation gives CASSSPTRRTGNTIYF.

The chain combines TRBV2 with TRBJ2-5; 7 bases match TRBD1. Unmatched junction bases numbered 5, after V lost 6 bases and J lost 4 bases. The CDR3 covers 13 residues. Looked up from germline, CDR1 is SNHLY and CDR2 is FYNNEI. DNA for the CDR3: TGTGCCAGCAGGACAGGGATTACAGAGACCCAGTACTTC. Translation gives CASRTGITETQYF. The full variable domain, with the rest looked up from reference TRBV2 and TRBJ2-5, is EPEVTQTPSHQVTQMGQEVILRCVPISNHLYFYWYRQILGQKVEFLVSFYNNEISEKSEIFDDQFSVERPDGSNFTLKIRSTKLEDSAMYFCASRTGITETQYFGPGTRLLVL.

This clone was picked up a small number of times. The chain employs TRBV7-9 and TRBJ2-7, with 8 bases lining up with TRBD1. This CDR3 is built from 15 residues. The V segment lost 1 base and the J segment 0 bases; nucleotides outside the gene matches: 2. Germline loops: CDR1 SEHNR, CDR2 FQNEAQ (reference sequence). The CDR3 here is CASSLGQGISYEQYF. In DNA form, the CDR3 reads TGTGCCAGCAGCTTAGGACAGGGGATCTCCTACGAGCAGTACTTC. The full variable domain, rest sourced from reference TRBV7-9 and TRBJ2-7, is DTGVSQNPRHKITKRGQNVTFRCDPISEHNRLYWYRQTLGQGPEFLTYFQNEAQLEKSRLLSDRFSAERPKGSFSTLEIQRTEQGDSAMYLCASSLGQGISYEQYFGPGTRLTVT.

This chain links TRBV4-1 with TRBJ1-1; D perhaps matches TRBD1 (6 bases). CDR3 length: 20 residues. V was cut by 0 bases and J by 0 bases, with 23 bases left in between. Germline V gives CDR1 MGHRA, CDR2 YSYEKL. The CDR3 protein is CASSQEVGGLGREMNTEAFF. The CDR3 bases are TGCGCCAGCAGCCAAGAGGTTGGGGGCCTGGGCCGTGAAATGAACACTGAAGCTTTCTTT.